This T cell receptor beta chain was captured by sequencing in a study of blood T cell repertoires in COVID-19. In the study's own analysis: By means of reference gene primer amplification, nucleated cell counts were estimated. Using immunoSEQ multiplex PCR, the repertoire was profiled, and TCRdb retains in-frame clones only, with some absent. The D gene and trimming were derived from the DNA, and the V and J assignments and clone size from that table. The repertoire includes 150,000 to 200,000 clones, 80% to 90% of them detected once, and more than 14% sits in the top ten. This CDR3 contains 16 residues. Germline lookup yields CDR1 LNHDA and CDR2 SQIVND (reference sequence). J lost 5 bases, V lost 5 bases, and 11 bases had no gene match.

The origin of this receptor is a woman aged 70-85 years with COVID-19, enrolled during active disease. The sequenced sample consisted of peripheral blood. This chain uses TRBV19 with TRBJ2-2, with 7 bases that match TRBD1. In DNA form, the CDR3 reads TGTGCCAGTAGTCCGCGGACAGGATTGATAACCGGGGAGCTGTTTTTT. Its translation is CASSPRTGLITGELFF.